Included here is one TCR beta chain sequence, with context. With the 5' RACE reads reprocessed, TCRdb shows one record per CDR3 protein and no DNA. The sample's table shows a few hundred thousand distinct CDR3 sequences. This record comes from a study of monozygotic twins with inflammatory bowel disease. The length of the CDR3 is 13 residues. In germline, CDR1 is SGHTA, CDR2 FQGNSA. The sequence was obtained from a human donor with ulcerative colitis or Crohn's disease, or a healthy co-twin of an affected twin (not recorded which). This chain links TRBV7-2 with TRBJ1-2; without DNA, the TCRdb call of TRBD1 cannot be checked. Input material: blood. The CDR3 protein is CASSFDRVGGYTF.